Sequencing of this T cell receptor beta chain was carried out in a study of blood T cells in healthy people across ages. Study-level points and caveats: Per million T cells, TCR beta diversity dropped about linearly as age rose. Donors of long life had a larger count of naive CD4+ cells and greater diversity than aged donors.

A sample-barcoded 5' primer and a J-beta primer mix were used in a second PCR of roughly 6 to 11 cycles. Every cDNA molecule bore a tag from a template-switch adaptor containing 12 random nucleotides. One entry per CDR3 protein, called by TCRdb with MiXCR from the 5' RACE reads. There are about 670,000 distinct CDR3 sequences in the sample; 40% to 45% occur only once, and about 32% lies in the top ten. The CDR3 loop spans 16 amino acids. The germline V gene has CDR1 SGHNT and CDR2 YYREEE (reference sequence). The V end lost 0 bases, the J end lost 1 base, and 11 bases lay between the germline ends. This clonotype was seen a few times. What it binds is not known.

Sequencing was carried out using blood. This rearrangement joins TRBV5-4 to TRBJ2-1, with a tentative D call TRBD2 (5 bases). The source is a man older than 75 in good health. CDR3 region: CASSLAGSASYNEQFF. Written as DNA, the CDR3 is TGTGCCAGCAGCTTGGCGGGGTCCGCTTCCTACAATGAGCAGTTCTTC.